This T cell receptor beta chain was found in a study of T cells in Graves' hyperthyroidism and ophthalmopathy. Researchers amplified the TCR beta CDR3 regions from RNA transcripts. Initially, a first-round RT-PCR of the TCR CDR3 employed the HTBI primer set. TCRdb reprocessed the multiplex PCR reads via MiXCR and lists one record per CDR3 protein. Seen here are under 400,000 distinct CDR3 sequences, 13% observed once, and the top ten hold 9% to 9.5%. Findings and limits, study-wide: The majority of expanded thyroid clonotypes above 0.001 also appeared in blood. Ophthalmopathy was distinguished from stable hyperthyroidism by 13 V-J signatures. The model foresaw ophthalmopathy a median approximately 6.1 months prior to onset.

This clonotype was observed at least ten times. Its target is not known. What was sequenced was blood. The source is a young woman with Graves' hyperthyroidism.

CDR3 bases: TGTGCCAGTAGTATTCAGGGGGGAACTGAAGCTTTCTTT. Translated, it gives CASSIQGGTEAFF. V and J are TRBV19 and TRBJ1-1; 7 bases are shared with TRBD1. The CDR3 length is 13 residues. The germline V gene has CDR1 LNHDA and CDR2 SQIVND (reference sequence). V was pared by 3 bases and J by 5 bases, with 3 bases of the junction left unmatched.